Each of the 21 T cell receptor beta chains below was sequenced from the same sample in a study of cytomegalovirus exposure and HLA in healthy donors. Researchers ran the PCR with 60 Vbeta and 13 Jbeta primers. The data were produced by immunoSEQ multiplex PCR, yet TCRdb's version contains in-frame clones alone and is incomplete. The table shows roughly 120,000 clones, with approximately 80% occurring only once. Sequencing input: PBMCs. The receptors shown here come from a woman in her 40s in good health and CMV-seropositive.

The V and J genes are TRBV30 and TRBJ2-1, with 13 bases matching TRBD2. The trim removed 3 bases at V and 2 bases at J, leaving 10 bases unmatched. The CDR3 runs 18 residues. In germline, CDR1 is GTSNPN, CDR2 SVGIG (reference sequence). This CDR3 is CAWRGTSGTLPTYNEQFF. CDR3 in DNA: TGTGCCTGGAGGGGGACTAGCGGGACATTGCCCACCTACAATGAGCAGTTCTTC.

The chain recombines TRBV4-2 with TRBJ2-1, with D possibly TRBD2 on 7 matching bases. The germline CDR1 and CDR2 sequences are LGHNA and YNFKEQ. The CDR3 has 17 residues. The V gene lost 2 bases and the J gene lost 5 bases, with 19 bases spanning the gap. The CDR3 sequence: CASSQPLGGGGDNEQFF. The CDR3 nucleotides are TGTGCCAGCAGCCAACCTTTGGGAGGGGGAGGAGACAATGAGCAGTTCTTC.

The V gene is TRBV7-8, the J gene TRBJ1-5, with 9 bases aligning to TRBD1. Trimming removed 5 bases from V and 6 bases from J; junction bases left unmatched: 8. The V gene's germline CDR1 is SGHVS and CDR2 FQNEAQ. This CDR3 is 15 amino acids long. The CDR3 sequence: CASSIWTGDSQPQHF. The CDR3 DNA sequence: TGTGCCAGCAGCATCTGGACAGGGGATAGTCAGCCCCAGCATTTT. The full variable domain, in which reference TRBV7-8 and TRBJ1-5 provide the parts outside the CDR3, is GAGVSQSPRYKVAKRGQDVALRCDPISGHVSLFWYQQALGQGPEFLTYFQNEAQLDKSGLPSDRFFAERPEGSVSTLKIQRTQQEDSAVYLCASSIWTGDSQPQHFGDGTRLSIL.

This sequence joins TRBV19 and TRBJ2-7, with 7 bases that match TRBD2. The CDR3 contains 15 residues. The ends lost 6 bases at V and 4 bases at J; junction bases unmatched: 12. Germline assignment: CDR1 LNHDA and CDR2 SQIVND (reference sequence). The CDR3 is CASSWTSSGLYEQYF. For the CDR3, the DNA is TGTGCCAGTAGCTGGACTAGTAGCGGCCTTTACGAGCAGTACTTC.

Concerning this clone itself: Distinct nucleotide sequences in the sample also encode this CDR3. Here the CDR3 DNA reads TGCGCCAGCAGCTACGACAGGCGTGGAGATCAGCCCCAGCATTTT. Protein sequence: CASSYDRRGDQPQHF. The chain links TRBV4-1 to TRBJ1-5, with D possibly TRBD1 on 6 matching bases. With 5 bases removed from V and 5 bases from J, the gap between germline ends came to 16 bases. CDR3 length: 15 amino acids. CDR1 is MGHRA and CDR2 is YSYEKL in the germline V gene.

The chain uses TRBV5-6 and TRBJ1-2; 8 nucleotides align to TRBD1. This CDR3 is 13 amino acids long. Germline V gene data show CDR1 as SGHDT and CDR2 as YYEEEE. The V gene end was trimmed by 3 bases and the J gene end by 8 bases; junction bases not matched to a gene: 6. CDR3 nucleotides: TGTGCCAGCAGCTCCAGGGGGCCGAGGGGCTACACCTTC. As protein: CASSSRGPRGYTF. The whole variable domain, filled in from reference TRBV5-6 and TRBJ1-2, reads DAGVTQSPTHLIKTRGQQVTLRCSPKSGHDTVSWYQQALGQGPQFIFQYYEEEERQRGNFPDRFSGHQFPNYSSELNVNALLLGDSALYLCASSSRGPRGYTFGSGTRLTVV.

CDR3 residues: CASSQAGIQETQYF. In DNA, the CDR3 is TGTGCCAGTAGCCAAGCAGGGATCCAAGAGACCCAGTACTTC. The genes are TRBV19 and TRBJ2-5, with D possibly TRBD1 on 5 matching bases. In germline, CDR1 is LNHDA, CDR2 SQIVND (reference sequence). The CDR3 runs 14 residues. The V gene lost 6 bases and the J gene lost 1 base, with 12 bases spanning the gap.

Notes on this clone: The junction departs from the called germline gene at one end, perhaps through a read error. The J gene is TRBJ2-3, the V gene TRBV7-7; 16 nucleotides match TRBD2. Germline V gene sequence: CDR1 SSHAT, CDR2 FNYEAQ (reference sequence). This CDR3 is 19 amino acids long. The CDR3 loop reads CASSSTGTSGRASTDTQYF. In DNA form, the CDR3 reads TGTGCTAGCAGCTCCACCGGGACTAGCGGGAGGGCTAGCACAGATACGCAGTATTTT.

The chain is built from TRBV19 and TRBJ2-5, with 12 bases fitting TRBD2. The trim removed 3 bases at V and 5 bases at J, leaving 7 bases unmatched. The V gene's germline CDR1 is LNHDA and CDR2 SQIVND (reference sequence). There are 16 residues in the CDR3. CDR3 DNA: TGTGCCAGTAGTATGCCTAGCGGGAGGGCCGGGGAGACCCAGTACTTC. Translation gives CASSMPSGRAGETQYF.

The V and J genes are TRBV9 and TRBJ2-1; perhaps TRBD2 as D (8 bases). CDR3 size: 18 residues. Between the trimmed V and J ends, which lost 5 bases and 4 bases, there was a span of 25 bases. CDR1 is SGDLS, CDR2 YYNGEE, per germline. The DNA of the CDR3 is TGTGCCAGCAGTATCCGACAGGGCGGGAGCGGGGGATACAATGAGCAGTTCTTC. Encoded protein: CASSIRQGGSGGYNEQFF.

V is TRBV7-2 and J is TRBJ2-7; D call uncertain. The V gene's germline CDR1 is SGHTA and CDR2 FQGNSA. The germline V and J ends were trimmed by 3 bases and 7 bases, with 13 bases remaining between them. The CDR3 extends over 13 amino acids. CDR3 protein: CASSLFSPLEQYF. The CDR3 DNA is TGTGCCAGCAGCTTGTTTTCCCCTTTGGAGCAGTACTTC.

This clone was seen once. The rearrangement links TRBV9 to TRBJ2-5; 10 nucleotides line up with TRBD2. The CDR3 is made up of 15 amino acids. In germline, CDR1 is SGDLS, CDR2 YYNGEE. J was trimmed by 5 bases and V by 0 bases; bases with no gene match: 4. CDR3 protein: CASSVAAGGQETQYF. The CDR3 nucleotides are TGTGCCAGCAGCGTAGCAGCGGGAGGGCAGGAGACCCAGTACTTC.

The V and J genes are TRBV4-2 and TRBJ1-2; a possible D gene is TRBD1 (6 bases). The CDR3 runs to 15 residues. V lost 4 bases and J lost 0, with 12 bases in between. Germline CDR1 is LGHNA and CDR2 is YNFKEQ. CDR3 DNA sequence: TGTGCCAGCAGCCCGGAACAGGGTACTAACTATGGCTACACCTTC. It yields the protein CASSPEQGTNYGYTF.

The chain recombines TRBV7-9 with TRBJ2-6, with a tentative D call TRBD1 (5 bases). V lost 7 bases and J 0 bases, leaving 13 bases between the germline ends. Germline CDR1 reads SEHNR; CDR2 reads FQNEAQ (reference sequence). This CDR3 comprises 16 residues. The CDR3 DNA reads as TGTGCCAGCAACCCCAGACAGAGCTCTGGGGCCAACGTCCTGACTTTC. This codes for CASNPRQSSGANVLTF.

The rearrangement links TRBV27 to TRBJ2-5, with D possibly TRBD2 on 5 matching bases. The J call could be wrong; TRBJ2-7 is a better fit for the DNA end. The germline gives CDR1 MNHEY, CDR2 SMNVEV (reference sequence). CDR3 length: 15 amino acids. CDR3 bases: TGTGCCAGCAGTTCGGAGGCAGGATTTTCCTACGAGCAGTACTTC. Protein sequence: CASSSEAGFSYEQYF.

In this sample, this clone turned up a few times. The chain links TRBV4-2 to TRBJ2-5; the match to TRBD2 covers 13 bases. J was trimmed by 4 bases and V by 2 bases; bases with no gene match: 10. The CDR3 is made up of 18 amino acids. CDR1 and CDR2 (germline): LGHNA, YNFKEQ. CDR3 loop: CASSQFTGTSGILETQYF. The CDR3, as DNA: TGTGCCAGCAGCCAATTTACGGGGACTAGCGGGATTCTAGAGACCCAGTACTTC.

The chain is built from TRBV5-4 and TRBJ2-1, with 14 positions matching TRBD2. CDR1 and CDR2 from the germline V gene are SGHNT and YYREEE (reference sequence). The junction had 5 bases not matched to a gene; V was cut back by 1 base and J by 8 bases. The CDR3 sequence is 16 residues long. CDR3 loop: CASSLMGLAGVHEQFF. CDR3 DNA: TGTGCCAGCAGCTTGATGGGACTAGCGGGAGTCCATGAGCAGTTCTTC.

This chain connects TRBV5-4 to TRBJ2-7, with D possibly TRBD1 on 6 matching bases. The CDR3 sequence is 14 residues long. V gave up 4 bases and J gave up 6 bases, with 17 bases separating them. Germline assignment: CDR1 SGHNT and CDR2 YYREEE (reference sequence). CDR3 nucleotides: TGTGCCAGCAGCCCAGTCCCAGGGGCAAGCGAGCAGTACTTC. Translation: CASSPVPGASEQYF.

J is TRBJ2-5 and V is TRBV11-2, with D possibly TRBD2 on 5 matching bases. TRBJ2-7 explains the end of the DNA better; the J call may be wrong. This CDR3 contains 16 residues. The germline V gene encodes CDR1 SGHAT and CDR2 FQNNGV. CDR3 DNA sequence: TGTGCCAGCAGCCGAGCCGACCGGGGATGGAGCTACGAGCAGTACTTC. It encodes CASSRADRGWSYEQYF.

This chain connects TRBV4-2 to TRBJ2-6; TRBD1 agrees at 10 bases. The CDR3 sequence is 17 residues long. V was pared by 0 bases and J by 4 bases, with 3 bases of the junction left unmatched. Germline assignment: CDR1 LGHNA and CDR2 YNFKEQ. Written as DNA, the CDR3 is TGTGCCAGCAGCCAAGAGGGACAGGGGAGAGGGGCCAACGTCCTGACTTTC. This gives the protein CASSQEGQGRGANVLTF.

The CDR3 DNA reads as TGTGCCAGCAGACGTTACCAGGGTTACGAGCAGTACTTC. Protein: CASRRYQGYEQYF. V usage is TRBV27 and J usage is TRBJ2-7, with TRBD1 as a possible D gene (5 bases). Trimming stripped 6 bases from V and 4 bases from J, with 13 bases between. This CDR3 contains 13 residues. Looked up from germline, CDR1 is MNHEY and CDR2 is SMNVEV (reference sequence).